These 8 T cell receptor beta chains share one sample of origin, sequenced in a study of blood T cell repertoires in COVID-19. Clones were read by immunoSEQ multiplex PCR, and TCRdb kept only the in-frame ones, dropping some. The repertoire holds roughly 250,000 clones, with approximately 80% as singletons. Sequenced sample: peripheral blood. The receptors were gathered from a human donor in a cohort sampled during active COVID-19.

The chain couples TRBV7-2 to TRBJ2-4; 7 nucleotides line up with TRBD1. The CDR3 is 12 residues long. V dropped 5 bases and J dropped 10; count of bases not matched to a gene: 5. Germline CDR1 SGHTA, CDR2 FQGNSA. In DNA, the CDR3 is TGTGCCAGCAGCCCCCAGACAGGGATTCAGTACTTC. Amino acids: CASSPQTGIQYF.

The chain has TRBV12-3 or TRBV12-4 and TRBJ1-2, with a tentative D call TRBD1 (5 bases). V gave up 4 bases and J gave up 3 bases, with 6 bases separating them. CDR3 length: 12 residues. The CDR3 protein is CASSSGDYGYTF. The CDR3 bases are TGTGCCAGCAGTTCGGGGGACTATGGCTACACCTTC.

V is TRBV6-5 and J is TRBJ1-2; a possible D gene is TRBD1 (5 bases). The length of the CDR3 is 13 residues. V was trimmed by 7 bases and J by 8 bases, leaving 17 bases between them. The germline V gene encodes CDR1 MNHEY and CDR2 SVGAGI. CDR3 bases: TGTGCCAGCACCATGGACACCCAGCGCGGCTACACCTTC. This encodes CASTMDTQRGYTF.

The V and J genes are TRBV5-1 and TRBJ2-5; D is ambiguous. Trimming removed 4 bases at V and 0 bases at J, with 4 bases between. This CDR3 has 12 residues. Germline V gives CDR1 SGHRS, CDR2 YFSETQ. The CDR3 loop reads CASSQNQETQYF. In nucleotides, the CDR3 is TGCGCCAGCAGCCAGAACCAAGAGACCCAGTACTTC.

V usage is TRBV19 and J usage is TRBJ1-1; TRBD1 might be the D (6 bases). Germline V gene data show CDR1 as LNHDA and CDR2 as SQIVND (reference sequence). Between the trimmed V and J ends, which lost 8 bases and 1 base, there was a span of 11 bases. CDR3 length equals 13 residues. This CDR3 reads CASLRQANTEAFF. The CDR3 bases are TGTGCCAGTCTGAGACAGGCGAACACTGAAGCTTTCTTT.

The chain has TRBV11-3 and TRBJ2-3; 14 bases align to TRBD2. V lost 4 bases, J lost 3 bases, and 6 bases stayed unmatched. This CDR3 comprises 17 residues. In germline, CDR1 is SGHNT, CDR2 YENEEA. CDR3 residues: CASSSGTSGSNTDTQYF. As DNA, the CDR3 is TGTGCCAGCAGCTCGGGGACTAGCGGGAGTAATACAGATACGCAGTATTTT.

This chain joins TRBV11-3 and TRBJ1-5; possible D gene TRBD1, 6 bases. Germline V gene lookup returns CDR1 SGHNT and CDR2 YENEEA. The CDR3 consists of 15 residues. The V end lost 3 bases, the J end lost 0 bases, and 9 bases lay between the germline ends. The CDR3 region is CASSLGHYSNQPQHF. The CDR3, as DNA: TGTGCCAGCAGCTTGGGACACTATAGCAATCAGCCCCAGCATTTT.

The chain links TRBV7-9 to TRBJ2-1; 11 bases are a match to TRBD2. Unmatched junction bases numbered 7, after V lost 6 bases and J lost 3 bases. The length of the CDR3 is 16 residues. The V gene's germline CDR1 is SEHNR and CDR2 FQNEAQ (reference sequence). CDR3 sequence: CASRILGTSGYNEQFF. The CDR3 bases are TGTGCCAGCAGGATACTCGGGACTAGCGGCTACAATGAGCAGTTCTTC.